Below, one TCR beta chain is given with its context. The antigen is unknown. This entry is derived from a study of cytomegalovirus exposure and HLA in healthy donors. About the research overall: The Caucasian-associated ancestry cluster contained about 80% of the roughly 400 genotyped donors.

Germline V lookup: CDR1 SGHKS, CDR2 YYEKEE (reference sequence). The CDR3 is 13 amino acids. Trimming took 5 bases from V and 3 from J, leaving 11 bases between them. Findings of the study overall: Later on, an analysis found that several of the most significant clusters appeared to be linked to common viral pathogens, which included parvovirus B19. Researchers left out some V segments, among them TRBV6-2 and TRBV6-3, as indistinguishable.

60 Vbeta and 13 Jbeta primers were used in PCR. Only in-frame clones appear in the TCRdb table, and some are missing; sequencing was by immunoSEQ multiplex PCR. The repertoire holds 170,000 or so clones, with approximately 78% as singletons. The sample taken for sequencing was PBMCs. The clonotype comes from a woman between 45 and 60 years old in good health and CMV-seropositive. The chain has TRBV5-5 and TRBJ2-5; D uncertain. CDR3 bases: TGTGCCAGCAGTCAGACTTCTGAAGAGACCCAGTACTTC. Translation: CASSQTSEETQYF.